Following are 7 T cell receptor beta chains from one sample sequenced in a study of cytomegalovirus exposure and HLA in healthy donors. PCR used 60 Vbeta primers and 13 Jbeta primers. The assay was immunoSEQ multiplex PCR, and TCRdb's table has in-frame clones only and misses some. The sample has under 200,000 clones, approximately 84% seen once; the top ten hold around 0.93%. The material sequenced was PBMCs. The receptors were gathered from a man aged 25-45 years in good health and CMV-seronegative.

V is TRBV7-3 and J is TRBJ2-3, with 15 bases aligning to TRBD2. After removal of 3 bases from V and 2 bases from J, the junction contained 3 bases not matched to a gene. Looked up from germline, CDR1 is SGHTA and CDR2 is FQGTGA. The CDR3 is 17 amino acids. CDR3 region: CASSFGTSGRNTDTQYF. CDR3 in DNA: TGTGCCAGCAGCTTCGGGACTAGCGGGAGGAACACAGATACGCAGTATTTT.

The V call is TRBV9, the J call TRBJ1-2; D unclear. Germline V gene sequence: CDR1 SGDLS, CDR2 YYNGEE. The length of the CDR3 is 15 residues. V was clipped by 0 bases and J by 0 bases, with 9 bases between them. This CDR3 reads CASSVVTKSNYGYTF. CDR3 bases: TGTGCCAGCAGCGTAGTAACAAAATCTAACTATGGCTACACCTTC.

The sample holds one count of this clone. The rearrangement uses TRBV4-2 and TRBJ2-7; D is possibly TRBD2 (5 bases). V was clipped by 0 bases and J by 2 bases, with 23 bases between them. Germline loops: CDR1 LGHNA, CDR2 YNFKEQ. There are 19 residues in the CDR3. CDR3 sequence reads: CASSQDGPSLQRETYEQYF. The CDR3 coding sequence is TGTGCCAGCAGCCAAGATGGACCAAGCCTCCAGAGGGAGACCTACGAGCAGTACTTC.

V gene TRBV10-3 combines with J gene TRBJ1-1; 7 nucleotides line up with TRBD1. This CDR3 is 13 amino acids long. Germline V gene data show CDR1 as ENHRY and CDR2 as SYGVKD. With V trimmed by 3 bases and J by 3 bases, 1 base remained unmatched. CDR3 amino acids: CAISEGGYTEAFF. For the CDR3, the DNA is TGTGCCATCAGTGAAGGGGGCTACACTGAAGCTTTCTTT.

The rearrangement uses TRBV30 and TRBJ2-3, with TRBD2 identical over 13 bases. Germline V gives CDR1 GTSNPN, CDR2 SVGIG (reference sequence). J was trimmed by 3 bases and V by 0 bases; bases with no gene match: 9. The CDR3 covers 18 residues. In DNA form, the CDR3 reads TGTGCCTGGAGTGTAGTCAGACTAGCGGGAGGATTGACAGATACGCAGTATTTT. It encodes CAWSVVRLAGGLTDTQYF.

The CDR3 DNA is TGTGCCAGCAGCTTAGGAACAGGGACGGGAGGCTACACCTTC. It specifies CASSLGTGTGGYTF. The genes are TRBV11-2 and TRBJ1-2, with a tentative D call TRBD1 (6 bases). The CDR3 totals 14 residues. V dropped 1 base and J dropped 8 bases, with 14 bases sitting between them. Germline V gene data show CDR1 as SGHAT and CDR2 as FQNNGV.

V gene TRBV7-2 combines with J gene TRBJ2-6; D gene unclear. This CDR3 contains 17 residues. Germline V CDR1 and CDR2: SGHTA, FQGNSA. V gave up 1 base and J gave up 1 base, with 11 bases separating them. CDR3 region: CASSLVSTTSGANVLTF. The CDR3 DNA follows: TGTGCCAGCAGCTTAGTCTCCACCACATCTGGGGCCAACGTCCTGACTTTC.